The source of this TCR beta chain is a study of blood T cell repertoires in COVID-19. For the study at large: T cells, B-cell-depleted T cells, or PBMCs supplied cDNA or gDNA.

Original processing notes: Amplification of reference gene primers provided the estimated nucleated cell counts. The protocol was immunoSEQ multiplex PCR, while the TCRdb copy is restricted to in-frame clones and leaves out a portion. D and trimming come from the DNA, and the V and J calls and clone size come from that table. Among around 58,000 clones, around 93% were seen once, and the ten largest hold about 7%. Trimming left V 6 bases short and J 3 bases short, with 17 bases between. CDR1 and CDR2 (germline): MDHEN, SYDVKM. This CDR3 has 15 amino acids. The sample consisted of peripheral blood. The receptor comes from a woman aged 55-70 years with active or convalescent COVID-19. The J gene is TRBJ1-2, the V gene TRBV28, with D perhaps matching TRBD1 (5 bases). CDR3 region: CASSPPSGVHYGYTF. DNA of the CDR3: TGTGCCAGCAGCCCCCCCTCGGGGGTTCACTATGGCTACACCTTC.